One sample yielded the 20 T cell receptor beta chains listed below, sequenced in a study of cytomegalovirus exposure and HLA in healthy donors. Assay used: immunoSEQ multiplex PCR; TCRdb lists only in-frame clones, some missing. The sample yields 150,000 to 200,000 clones, about three quarters seen once. Sequenced input: PBMCs. These receptors were collected from a woman younger than 45 in good health and CMV-seronegative.

This clone was seen a single time. This chain links TRBV18 with TRBJ2-3; 9 bases fit TRBD2. V gave up 0 bases and J gave up 1 base; unmatched junction bases: 8. The germline V gene encodes CDR1 KGHSH and CDR2 LQKENI. The CDR3 contains 18 residues. CDR3 sequence reads: CASSPPRGGLIGTDTQYF. CDR3 nucleotide sequence: TGTGCCAGCTCACCACCGCGGGGGGGCTTGATCGGCACAGATACGCAGTATTTT.

This sequence joins TRBV6-1 and TRBJ1-2; D is undetermined. Trimming cost V 4 bases and J 12 bases, with 21 bases left between them. Germline lookup yields CDR1 MNHNS and CDR2 SASEGT. This CDR3 has 14 residues. The CDR3 DNA reads TGTGCCAGCAGTGTAGTGGCAGAAACGTCCCGGGACACCTTC. Its protein is CASSVVAETSRDTF.

The V call is TRBV30, the J call TRBJ1-1; 7 positions match TRBD1. Germline V gene lookup returns CDR1 GTSNPN and CDR2 SVGIG (reference sequence). V was clipped by 5 bases and J by 5 bases; unmatched bases: 5. This CDR3 comprises 12 residues. This chain's CDR3 is CAWPTGLTEAFF. CDR3 sequence (DNA): TGTGCCTGGCCGACAGGGTTAACTGAAGCTTTCTTT.

The V and J genes are TRBV30 and TRBJ1-1, with D unclear. The CDR3 sequence is 16 residues long. Germline V gene lookup returns CDR1 GTSNPN and CDR2 SVGIG (reference sequence). V lost 0 bases and J lost 0, with 14 bases in between. CDR3 in DNA: TGTGCCTGGAGTGTCGCAAGACTCAGAATGAACACTGAAGCTTTCTTT. This codes for CAWSVARLRMNTEAFF.

This clone was counted a few times. This chain uses TRBV19 with TRBJ1-5; TRBD1 aligns across 7 bases. CDR3 length equals 16 residues. J was trimmed by 0 bases and V by 5 bases; bases with no gene match: 7. Looked up from germline, CDR1 is LNHDA and CDR2 is SQIVND (reference sequence). The CDR3 reads CASSPGQHFSNQPQHF. CDR3 DNA: TGTGCCAGTAGTCCGGGACAGCATTTTAGCAATCAGCCCCAGCATTTT.

This clone appeared once. J is TRBJ1-2 and V is TRBV15; TRBD1 agrees at 9 bases. J was trimmed by 4 bases and V by 4 bases; bases with no gene match: 7. The CDR3 runs 15 residues. Germline loops: CDR1 LNHNV, CDR2 YYDKDF (reference sequence). CDR3 in DNA: TGTGCCACCAGCAAGTCGGGACAGGGTTCCTATGGCTACACCTTC. The encoded protein is CATSKSGQGSYGYTF.

V is TRBV16 and J is TRBJ1-5, with TRBD1 as a possible D gene (5 bases). Trimming left V 0 bases short and J 4 bases short, with 19 bases between. The CDR3 length is 18 residues. CDR1 and CDR2 (germline): KGHSY, FQNENV. The CDR3 region is CASSQSWGIQLWNQPQHF. The DNA of the CDR3 is TGTGCCAGCAGCCAATCATGGGGCATACAACTATGGAATCAGCCCCAGCATTTT. The full variable domain, with the rest looked up from reference TRBV16 and TRBJ1-5, is GEEVAQTPKHLVRGEGQKAKLYCAPIKGHSYVFWYQQVLKNEFKFLISFQNENVFDETGMPKERFSAKCLPNSPCSLEIQATKLEDSAVYFCASSQSWGIQLWNQPQHFGDGTRLSIL.

The V and J genes are TRBV18 and TRBJ2-7; TRBD2 agrees at 8 bases. This CDR3 is 17 amino acids long. The V segment lost 2 bases and the J segment 0 bases; nucleotides outside the gene matches: 9. Looked up from germline, CDR1 is KGHSH and CDR2 is LQKENI. CDR3 in amino acids: CASSPVREGFGSYEQYF. The CDR3 DNA reads as TGTGCCAGCTCACCAGTACGGGAGGGCTTTGGCTCCTACGAGCAGTACTTC. Variable domain in full (rest from reference TRBV18 and TRBJ2-7): NAGVMQNPRHLVRRRGQEARLRCSPMKGHSHVYWYRQLPEEGLKFMVYLQKENIIDESGMPKERFSAEFPKEGPSILRIQQVVRGDSAAYFCASSPVREGFGSYEQYFGPGTRLTVT.

The rearrangement links TRBV6-1 to TRBJ2-1; D might be TRBD2 (5 bases). The CDR3 is 12 residues long. CDR1 is MNHNS, CDR2 SASEGT, per germline. Trimming left V 3 bases short and J 7 bases short, with 7 bases between. CDR3 bases: TGTGCCAGCAGTGACCCGGGGAATGAGCAGTTCTTC. Amino acid sequence: CASSDPGNEQFF.

Remarks on this clone: Other DNA sequences within the sample encode an identical CDR3. The CDR3 is CASSLTGDTEAFF. The DNA of the CDR3 is TGTGCCAGCAGTCTTACAGGGGACACTGAAGCTTTCTTT. The chain recombines TRBV7-7 with TRBJ1-1, with 7 bases fitting TRBD1. V shed 6 bases and J 3 bases; nucleotides not matched to a gene: 4. The CDR3 loop spans 13 amino acids. Germline V gives CDR1 SSHAT, CDR2 FNYEAQ (reference sequence). Together with reference TRBV7-7 and TRBJ1-1, the CDR3 gives the full variable domain: GAGVSQSPRYKVTKRGQDVTLRCDPISSHATLYWYQQALGQGPEFLTYFNYEAQPDKSGLPSDRFSAERPEGSISTLTIQRTEQRDSAMYRCASSLTGDTEAFFGQGTRLTVV.

This clone was found once. V gene TRBV27 combines with J gene TRBJ1-1, with D perhaps matching TRBD1 (6 bases). The V gene lost 5 bases and the J gene lost 4 bases, with 11 bases spanning the gap. Germline V lookup: CDR1 MNHEY, CDR2 SMNVEV (reference sequence). The CDR3 length is 13 residues. CDR3 sequence: CASSGRRGTEAFF. The DNA for the CDR3 is TGTGCCAGCAGTGGGCGCAGGGGCACTGAAGCTTTCTTT.

The genes are TRBV19 and TRBJ2-1; 10 bases are a match to TRBD2. Trimming cost V 4 bases and J 3 bases; bases outside gene matches: 6. Germline V gene sequence: CDR1 LNHDA, CDR2 SQIVND (reference sequence). The CDR3 runs 16 residues. The CDR3 loop reads CASSSSSGRLYNEQFF. Written as DNA, the CDR3 is TGTGCCAGTAGTAGCTCTAGCGGGAGACTCTACAATGAGCAGTTCTTC.

This clone was detected once. This sequence joins TRBV7-7 and TRBJ2-2, with 10 bases fitting TRBD2. CDR1 is SSHAT, CDR2 FNYEAQ, per germline (reference sequence). V shed 5 bases and J 2 bases; nucleotides not matched to a gene: 14. The CDR3 totals 19 residues. CDR3 nucleotides: TGTGCCAGCAGCACAAGTATCTCGGCTAGCGGGGGAAACACCGGGGAGCTGTTTTTT. It encodes CASSTSISASGGNTGELFF.

This chain links TRBV5-6 with TRBJ1-5, with TRBD1 matching 7 bases. The CDR3 contains 13 residues. Germline V gene sequence: CDR1 SGHDT, CDR2 YYEEEE. After removal of 4 bases from V and 7 bases from J, the junction contained 5 bases not matched to a gene. The DNA of the CDR3 is TGTGCCAGCAGCGTGACAGGGAGGCAGCCCCAGCATTTT. This gives the protein CASSVTGRQPQHF.

V gene TRBV7-9 combines with J gene TRBJ2-7; tentative D call: TRBD1 (6 bases). V lost 1 base and J lost 3, with 7 bases in between. The CDR3 sequence is 13 residues long. Germline CDR1 reads SEHNR; CDR2 reads FQNEAQ (reference sequence). DNA of the CDR3: TGTGCCAGCAGCTTAGAAGGGGGCTACGAGCAGTACTTC. Protein product: CASSLEGGYEQYF.

The rearrangement joins TRBV14 to TRBJ2-7; 8 bases agree with TRBD1. This CDR3 contains 15 residues. Germline trimming cut 4 bases from V and 3 bases from J; bases unmatched to any gene: 8. CDR1 and CDR2 from the germline V gene are SGHDN and FVKESK. CDR3 in DNA: TGTGCCAGCAGCCGAGAGACAGGGGACAACTACGAGCAGTACTTC. The encoded protein is CASSRETGDNYEQYF.

The chain uses TRBV5-1 and TRBJ1-2; no firm D call. V was shortened by 0 bases and J by 6 bases, with 12 bases between the two germline ends. The CDR3 has 14 residues. The germline V gene has CDR1 SGHRS and CDR2 YFSETQ. CDR3 nucleotide sequence: TGCGCCAGCAGCTTGGGGCCGGAGTCCCATGGCTACACCTTC. As protein: CASSLGPESHGYTF.

The chain joins TRBV2 to TRBJ2-7, with D possibly being TRBD2 (6 bases). Germline V gene data show CDR1 as SNHLY and CDR2 as FYNNEI. This CDR3 contains 13 residues. Trimming stripped 6 bases from V and 6 bases from J, with 15 bases between. CDR3 sequence (DNA): TGTGCCAGCAGGGTTTGGGCGGGACCCGAGCAGTACTTC. Amino acid sequence: CASRVWAGPEQYF.

This chain links TRBV9 with TRBJ2-6, with a tentative D call TRBD1 (5 bases). The V gene lost 2 bases and the J gene lost 0 bases, with 12 bases spanning the gap. The CDR3 spans 17 residues. Germline CDR1 is SGDLS and CDR2 is YYNGEE. CDR3 sequence reads: CASSVRDFSSGANVLTF. DNA for the CDR3: TGTGCCAGCAGCGTCAGGGATTTTAGCTCTGGGGCCAACGTCCTGACTTTC.

V is TRBV2 and J is TRBJ2-1; tentatively, D is TRBD2 (5 bases). Germline V gene sequence: CDR1 SNHLY, CDR2 FYNNEI. The CDR3 is 12 residues long. Trimming took off 6 bases at V and 3 bases at J, with 6 bases between the two ends. The CDR3 loop reads CASSGLYNEQFF. The CDR3 nucleotides read TGTGCCAGCAGCGGACTCTACAATGAGCAGTTCTTC.